There are a few counts of the clone carrying this T cell receptor (beta chain). Its antigen is not known. This sample is drawn from a study of identical twins. General study findings and limits: In drawing conclusions, the study used cross-sectional statistical analysis and did not follow the same donors. Memory repertoires lacked the insertion deficit that abundant cord blood beta clonotypes showed.

Template switching (which added a universal primer site) was used, and cDNA carried unique molecular identifiers. TCRdb itself ran the 5' RACE reads through MiXCR, one entry per CDR3 protein. The table records fewer than 550,000 distinct CDR3 sequences, approximately 14% of them present only once. CDR1 LGHDT and CDR2 YNNKEL come from the germline V gene (reference sequence). With V trimmed by 4 bases and J by 5 bases, 6 bases remained unmatched. This CDR3 is built from 16 residues. These sequences were also reported in another study, on yellow fever vaccine responses in identical twins. That study reports: Twins reportedly had a vaccine T cell response that seemed partly convergent, partly personalized.

The specimen was CD4+ T cells sorted from blood. This chain joins TRBV3-1 and TRBJ2-2; TRBD1 matches 11 bases. This sequence originates from a woman in her late teens or twenties in good health. The CDR3 DNA is TGTGCCAGCAGCCTTAGGACAGGGGGCATGACCGGGGAGCTGTTTTTT. Residues: CASSLRTGGMTGELFF.